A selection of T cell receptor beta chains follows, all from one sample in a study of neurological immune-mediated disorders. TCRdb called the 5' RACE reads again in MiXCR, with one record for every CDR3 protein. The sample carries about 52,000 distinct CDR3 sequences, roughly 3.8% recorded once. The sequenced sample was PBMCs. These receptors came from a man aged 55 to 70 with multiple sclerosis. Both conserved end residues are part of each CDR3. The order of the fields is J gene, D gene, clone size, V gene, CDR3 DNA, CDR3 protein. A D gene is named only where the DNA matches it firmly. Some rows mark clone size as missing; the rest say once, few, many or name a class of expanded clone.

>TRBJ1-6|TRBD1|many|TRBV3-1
TGTGCCAGCGGTACAGGGGAATCACCCCTCCACTTT
CASGTGESPLHF
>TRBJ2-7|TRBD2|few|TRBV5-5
TGTGCCAGCAGCTTTCGGACTAGCGGCTGGACAGAGCAGTACTTC
CASSFRTSGWTEQYF
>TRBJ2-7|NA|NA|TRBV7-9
TGTGCCAGCAGCCCCACAGGGTTCTCCTACGAGCAGTACTTC
CASSPTGFSYEQYF
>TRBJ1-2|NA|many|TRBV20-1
TGCAGTGCTCCGTTTAGGGTCGAAGGCTACACCTTC
CSAPFRVEGYTF
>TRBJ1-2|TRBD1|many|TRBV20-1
TGCAGTGCTGACGGGACAGCCTATGGCTACACCTTC
CSADGTAYGYTF
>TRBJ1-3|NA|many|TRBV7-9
TGTGCCAGCAGCTTGTCTACAGGCGACTCTGGAAACACCATATATTTT
CASSLSTGDSGNTIYF
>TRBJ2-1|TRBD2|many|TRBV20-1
TGCAGTGCTAGAGAACCGAGCGGGGGGAAATACAATGAGCAGTTCTTC
CSAREPSGGKYNEQFF
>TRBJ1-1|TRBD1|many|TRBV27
TGTGCCAGCAACATCCGACAGGGAAGGCGCACTGAAGCTTTCTTT
CASNIRQGRRTEAFF
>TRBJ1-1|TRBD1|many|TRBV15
TGTGCCACCAGCAGAGGAAGGACAGGAACGGAAGCTTTCTTT
CATSRGRTGTEAFF
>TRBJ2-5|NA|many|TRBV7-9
TGTGCCAGCAGCTGGGGGTTGGGGGAGGAAGAGACCCAGTACTTC
CASSWGLGEEETQYF
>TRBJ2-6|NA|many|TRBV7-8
TGTGCCAGCAGCTTAACCGGGACACGCCATCCCTCTGGGGCCAACGTCCTGACTTTC
CASSLTGTRHPSGANVLTF
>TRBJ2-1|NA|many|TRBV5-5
TGTGCCAGCACCCCCGACATAGGACGGCCTAATGAGCAGTTCTTC
CASTPDIGRPNEQFF
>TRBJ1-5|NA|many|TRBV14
TGTGCCAGCAGCCAAGGAGGACAGCCCCAGCATTTT
CASSQGGQPQHF
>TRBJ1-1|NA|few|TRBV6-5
TGTGCCAGCAGACCCCGGCGACCCGGCATGAACACTGAAGCTTTCTTT
CASRPRRPGMNTEAFF
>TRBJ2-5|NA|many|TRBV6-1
TGTGCCAGCACCCTAATATCTAGCAGCCAAGAGACCCAGTACTTC
CASTLISSSQETQYF
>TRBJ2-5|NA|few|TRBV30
TGTGCCTGGAGGGCCCCGGGGGCCTACAAAGAGACCCAGTACTTC
CAWRAPGAYKETQYF
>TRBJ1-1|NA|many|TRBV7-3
TGTGCCAGCAGCTTATTCGGTGGACAGAACACTGAAGCTTTCTTT
CASSLFGGQNTEAFF
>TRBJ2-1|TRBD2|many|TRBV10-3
TGTGCCATCAGTGCGGGGTTACGGCGGGGGGAGGAGCAGTTCTTC
CAISAGLRRGEEQFF
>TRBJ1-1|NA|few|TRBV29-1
TGCAGCGAAAGGGGTAGCACTGAAGCTTTCTTT
CSERGSTEAFF
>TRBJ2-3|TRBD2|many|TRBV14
TGTGCCAGCAGCCTCCAGCTAGCGGGAGCTGATACGCAGTATTTT
CASSLQLAGADTQYF
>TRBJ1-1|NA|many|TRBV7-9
TGTGCCAGCACCAGAGCCTTCGGCACTGAAGCTTTCTTT
CASTRAFGTEAFF
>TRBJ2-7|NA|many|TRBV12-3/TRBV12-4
TGTGCCAGCAGTACTCAGGGTTACGAGCAGTACTTC
CASSTQGYEQYF
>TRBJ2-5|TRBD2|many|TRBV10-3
TGTGCCATCAGTGAGTCGAACGCCCGGGAGGGCCAACGCGAGACCCAGTACTTC
CAISESNAREGQRETQYF
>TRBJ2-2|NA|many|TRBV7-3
TGTGCCAGCAGCTTAACTCTCTCAGCCACCGGGGAGCTGTTTTTT
CASSLTLSATGELFF
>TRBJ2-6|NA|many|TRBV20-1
TGCAGTGCTAGAAAGTCCAGCTCTGGGGCCAACGTCCTGACTTTC
CSARKSSSGANVLTF
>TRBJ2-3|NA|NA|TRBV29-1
TGCAGCGTTCATGGTAGCACAGATACGCAGTATTTT
CSVHGSTDTQYF
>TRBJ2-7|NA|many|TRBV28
TGTGCCAGCAGTTTACAAACAGGGCGGGGGTACGAGCAGTACTTC
CASSLQTGRGYEQYF
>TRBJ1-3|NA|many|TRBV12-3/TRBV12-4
TGTGCCAGCAATGAACAAATCTCTGGAAACACCATATATTTT
CASNEQISGNTIYF
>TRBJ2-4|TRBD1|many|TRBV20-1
TGCAGTGCTAGAGATCATAGGGGGACAGGTCGTAAACTAAACATTCAGTACTTC
CSARDHRGTGRKLNIQYF
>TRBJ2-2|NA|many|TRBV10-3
TGTGCCATCAGCCAGACACCGACCTATACCGGGGAGCTGTTTTTT
CAISQTPTYTGELFF
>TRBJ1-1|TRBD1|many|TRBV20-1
TGCAGCACCGACAGGGCCGCCACTGAAGCTTTCTTT
CSTDRAATEAFF
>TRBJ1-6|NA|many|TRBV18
TGTGCCAGCTCACCCCTGGACAGTAATTCACCCCTCCACTTT
CASSPLDSNSPLHF
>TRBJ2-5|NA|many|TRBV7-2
TGTGCCAGCAGCTTAAGACTCCTCCAAGAGACCCAGTACTTC
CASSLRLLQETQYF
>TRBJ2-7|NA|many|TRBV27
TGTGCCAGCAGTCAGTTTGGGTCGGCGTCCTACGAGCAGTACTTC
CASSQFGSASYEQYF
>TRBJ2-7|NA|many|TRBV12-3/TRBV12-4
TGTGCCAGCAGTTTGTCCCGTAGCTACGAGCAGTACTTC
CASSLSRSYEQYF
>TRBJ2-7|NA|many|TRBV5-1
TGCGCCAGCAGCTTATCGACAGGCTCCTACGAGCAGTACTTC
CASSLSTGSYEQYF
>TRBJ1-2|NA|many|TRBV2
TGTGCCAGCAGTGAAAGGACCAGGGTTGGCTACACCTTC
CASSERTRVGYTF
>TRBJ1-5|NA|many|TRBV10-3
TGTGCCATCAGTGGGGGGGCAGGGAATCAGCCCCAGCATTTT
CAISGGAGNQPQHF
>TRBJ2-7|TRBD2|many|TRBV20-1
TGCAGTGCTAGACCGTTGAGCGGGGGCTCCTACGAGCAGTACTTC
CSARPLSGGSYEQYF
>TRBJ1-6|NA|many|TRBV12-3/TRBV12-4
TGTGCCAGCAGTTCCGCGAATTCACCCCTCCACTTT
CASSSANSPLHF
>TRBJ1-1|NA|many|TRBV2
TGTGCCAGCAAGAGAGGGGGGAACACTGAAGCTTTCTTT
CASKRGGNTEAFF
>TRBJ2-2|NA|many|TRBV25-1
TGTGCCAGCAGTGTCAGGACCGACACCGGGGAGCTGTTTTTT
CASSVRTDTGELFF